This record covers a single T cell receptor (beta chain). This record comes from a study of blood T cell repertoires in COVID-19. The CDR3 covers 15 residues. The V end lost 4 bases, the J end lost 4 bases, and 12 bases lay between the germline ends. The germline gives CDR1 SGHKS, CDR2 YYEKEE (reference sequence). Only in-frame clones appear in the TCRdb table, and some are missing; sequencing was by immunoSEQ multiplex PCR. The sample holds fewer than 350,000 clones, approximately 83% seen once. The chain uses TRBV5-5 and TRBJ1-6; possibly TRBD1 for D (6 bases). The source of this sequence is a young woman who had recovered from COVID-19. Sequenced input: peripheral blood. CDR3 in DNA: TGTGCCAGCAGCCCCGAGGGGGGGTATAATTCACCCCTCCACTTT. Its protein is CASSPEGGYNSPLHF.